This TCR beta chain was recovered during a study of sequential checkpoint blockade in melanoma. For the study at large: DNA from 91 pretreatment tumor samples underwent TCRβ immunosequencing.

The length of the CDR3 is 14 residues. The V gene lost 8 bases and the J gene lost 3 bases, with 13 bases spanning the gap. Germline V gene lookup returns CDR1 MDHEN and CDR2 SYDVKM. Data came from immunoSEQ multiplex PCR; TCRdb stores just in-frame clones and leaves some out. The sample has thousands of clones; roughly a quarter are singletons. Regarding treatment: randomized to nivolumab then ipilimumab (arm A) or the reverse (arm B). This clone appeared a few times. The V call is TRBV28, the J call TRBJ1-4; maybe TRBD1 (6 bases). The TCR was taken from a human donor with melanoma. Specimen: tumor tissue (inferred from file names), collected from a patient given nivolumab and ipilimumab in sequence. The CDR3 coding sequence is TGTGCCAGCTGTTGGTCAGGGGCTAATGAAAAACTGTTTTTT. Its translation is CASCWSGANEKLFF.